One T cell receptor (beta chain) is described in this entry. The source of the sample is a study of OX40 agonist ivuxolimab in advanced cancers. TCRdb's table, derived via immunoSEQ multiplex PCR, lists solely in-frame clones and lacks some. The profile shows about 36,000 clones, roughly 84% of them singletons. The germline V gene has CDR1 SNHLY and CDR2 FYNNEI. V lost 3 bases and J lost 5, with 14 bases in between. CDR3 size: 15 residues. The source was CD4+ or CD8+ T cells sorted from blood, collected in a trial of the OX40 agonist ivuxolimab. The source of this sequence is an adult with an advanced solid tumor such as melanoma, head and neck, liver or kidney cancer. This sequence joins TRBV2 and TRBJ1-5; the D is unclear. The CDR3 protein is CASSESSTRHQPQHF. The CDR3 DNA is TGTGCCAGCAGTGAGTCTTCGACAAGGCATCAGCCCCAGCATTTT.